These T cell receptor beta chains were read from a single sample in a study of blood T cell repertoires in COVID-19. TCRdb keeps only in-frame clones here, not all; method: immunoSEQ multiplex PCR. The table shows 50,000 to 75,000 clones, with under 80% occurring only once. The material sequenced was peripheral blood. The receptors were sampled from a human donor in a cohort sampled during active COVID-19. The conserved cysteine and the conserved F or W are not part of the CDR3 here. The order of the fields is V gene, CDR3 protein.

V: TRBV2; CDR3: ASSEHSRSYEQY
V: TRBV6-5; CDR3: ASSYSGTGPNTEAF
V: TRBV27; CDR3: ASSRKRGENEQF
V: TRBV9; CDR3: ASSVNSGLAGINEQF
V: TRBV18; CDR3: ASSPRDRVYNEQF
V: TRBV3-1/TRBV3-2; CDR3: ASARQGGAGEQF
V: TRBV5-1; CDR3: ASSLVAGAGETQY
V: TRBV7-2; CDR3: ASSSTSQGYGGQPQH
V: TRBV10-1; CDR3: ASSEGTGEAYEQY
V: TRBV5-6; CDR3: ASSLAGDQETQY